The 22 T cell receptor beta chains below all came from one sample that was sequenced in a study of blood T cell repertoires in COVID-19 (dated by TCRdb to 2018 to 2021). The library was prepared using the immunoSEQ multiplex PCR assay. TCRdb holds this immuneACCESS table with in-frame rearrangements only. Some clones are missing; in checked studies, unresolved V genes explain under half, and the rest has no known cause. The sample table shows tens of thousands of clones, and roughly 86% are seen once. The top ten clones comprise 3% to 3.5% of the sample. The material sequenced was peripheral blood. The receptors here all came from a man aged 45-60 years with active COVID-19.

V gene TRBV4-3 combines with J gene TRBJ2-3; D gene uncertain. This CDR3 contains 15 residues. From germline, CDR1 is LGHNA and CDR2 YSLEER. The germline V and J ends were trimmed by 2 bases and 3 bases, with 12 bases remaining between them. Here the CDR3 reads CASSQPLVRTDTQYF. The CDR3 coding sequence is TGCGCCAGCAGCCAACCCTTGGTCCGGACAGATACGCAGTATTTT.

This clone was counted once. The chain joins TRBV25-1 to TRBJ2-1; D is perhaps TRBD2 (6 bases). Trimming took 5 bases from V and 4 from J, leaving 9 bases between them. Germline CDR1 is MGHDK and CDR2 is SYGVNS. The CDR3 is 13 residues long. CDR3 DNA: TGTGCCAGCAGTTATGCGGGGTACAATGAGCAGTTCTTC. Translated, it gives CASSYAGYNEQFF. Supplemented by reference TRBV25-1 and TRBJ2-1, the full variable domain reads EADIYQTPRYLVIGTGKKITLECSQTMGHDKMYWYQQDPGMELHLIHYSYGVNSTEKGDLSSESTVSRIRTEHFPLTLESARPSHTSQYLCASSYAGYNEQFFGPGTRLTVL.

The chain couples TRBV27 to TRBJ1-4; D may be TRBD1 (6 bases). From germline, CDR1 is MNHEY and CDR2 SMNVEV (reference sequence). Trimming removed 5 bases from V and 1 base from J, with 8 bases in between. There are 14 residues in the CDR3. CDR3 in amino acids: CASSETGTNEKLFF. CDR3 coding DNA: TGTGCCAGCAGTGAGACAGGAACTAATGAAAAACTGTTTTTT.

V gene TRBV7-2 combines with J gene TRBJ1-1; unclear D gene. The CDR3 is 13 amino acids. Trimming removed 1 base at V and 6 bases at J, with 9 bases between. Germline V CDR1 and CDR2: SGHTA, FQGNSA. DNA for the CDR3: TGTGCCAGCAGCTTAGTATACGGGGCTGAAGCTTTCTTT. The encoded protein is CASSLVYGAEAFF.

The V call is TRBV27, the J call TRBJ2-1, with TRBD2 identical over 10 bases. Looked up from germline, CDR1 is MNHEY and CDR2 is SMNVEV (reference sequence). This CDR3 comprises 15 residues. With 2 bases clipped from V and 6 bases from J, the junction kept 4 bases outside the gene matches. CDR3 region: CASSLGLAGVNEQFF. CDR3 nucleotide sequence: TGTGCCAGCAGTTTAGGGCTAGCGGGAGTCAATGAGCAGTTCTTC.

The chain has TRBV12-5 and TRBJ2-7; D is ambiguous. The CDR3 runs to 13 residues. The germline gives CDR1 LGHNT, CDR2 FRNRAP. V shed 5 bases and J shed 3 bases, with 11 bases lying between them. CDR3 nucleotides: TGTGCTAGTGGTACCGGTTCGATCTACGAGCAGTACTTC. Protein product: CASGTGSIYEQYF.

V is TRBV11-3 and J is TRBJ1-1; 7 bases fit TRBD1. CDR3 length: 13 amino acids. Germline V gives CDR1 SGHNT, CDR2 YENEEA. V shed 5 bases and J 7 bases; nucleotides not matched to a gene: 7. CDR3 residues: CASSPPDRLEAFF. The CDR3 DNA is TGTGCCAGCAGCCCCCCGGACAGGCTTGAAGCTTTCTTT.

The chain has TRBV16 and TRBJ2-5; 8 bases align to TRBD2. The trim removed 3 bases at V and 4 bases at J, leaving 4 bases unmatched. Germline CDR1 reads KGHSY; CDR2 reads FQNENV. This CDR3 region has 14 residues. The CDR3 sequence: CASSQSGSGETQYF. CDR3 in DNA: TGTGCCAGCAGCCAGAGCGGGAGTGGAGAGACCCAGTACTTC.

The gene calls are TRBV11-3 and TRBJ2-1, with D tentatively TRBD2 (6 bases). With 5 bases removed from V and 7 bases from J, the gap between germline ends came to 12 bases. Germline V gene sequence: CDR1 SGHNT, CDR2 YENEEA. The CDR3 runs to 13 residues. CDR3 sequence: CASSPTSPNEQFF. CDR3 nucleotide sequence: TGTGCCAGCAGCCCTACTAGCCCTAATGAGCAGTTCTTC. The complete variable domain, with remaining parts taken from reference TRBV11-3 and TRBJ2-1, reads EAGVVQSPRYKIIEKKQPVAFWCNPISGHNTLYWYLQNLGQGPELLIRYENEEAVDDSQLPKDRFSAERLKGVDSTLKIQPAELGDSAVYLCASSPTSPNEQFFGPGTRLTVL.

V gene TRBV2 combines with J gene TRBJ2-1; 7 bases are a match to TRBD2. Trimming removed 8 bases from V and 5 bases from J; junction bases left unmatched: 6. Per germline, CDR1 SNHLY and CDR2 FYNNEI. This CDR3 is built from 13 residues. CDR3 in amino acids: CASVQRGNNEQFF. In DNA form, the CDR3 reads TGTGCCAGCGTCCAGCGGGGTAACAATGAGCAGTTCTTC.

The CDR3 protein is CASSRLQRTNTDTQYF. CDR3 bases: TGTGCCAGCTCACGGTTACAGCGGACCAACACAGATACGCAGTATTTT. The rearrangement joins TRBV18 to TRBJ2-3; TRBD2 is a possible D gene (5 bases). The CDR3 is made up of 16 amino acids. V shed 4 bases and J shed 2 bases, with 16 bases lying between them. Germline V gives CDR1 KGHSH, CDR2 LQKENI.

Here the CDR3 DNA reads TGTGCCAGCAGCCGCGGAGGGGCTTACAATGAGCAGTTCTTC. This encodes CASSRGGAYNEQFF. The chain employs TRBV11-3 and TRBJ2-1; D perhaps matches TRBD2 (6 bases). V was shortened by 5 bases and J by 4 bases, with 12 bases between the two germline ends. Germline CDR1 is SGHNT and CDR2 is YENEEA. The CDR3 runs to 14 residues.

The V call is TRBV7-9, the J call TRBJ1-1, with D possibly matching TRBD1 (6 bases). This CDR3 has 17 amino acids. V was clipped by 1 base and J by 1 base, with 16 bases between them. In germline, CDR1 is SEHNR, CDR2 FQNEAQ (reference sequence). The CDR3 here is CASSLGVMGQGNTEAFF. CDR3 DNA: TGTGCCAGCAGCTTAGGCGTTATGGGACAAGGGAACACTGAAGCTTTCTTT.

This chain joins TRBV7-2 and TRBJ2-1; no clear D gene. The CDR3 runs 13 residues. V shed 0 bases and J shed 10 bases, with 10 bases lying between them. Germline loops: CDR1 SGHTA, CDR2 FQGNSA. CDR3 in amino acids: CASSLALPREQFF. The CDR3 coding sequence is TGTGCCAGCAGCTTAGCACTCCCACGGGAGCAGTTCTTC.

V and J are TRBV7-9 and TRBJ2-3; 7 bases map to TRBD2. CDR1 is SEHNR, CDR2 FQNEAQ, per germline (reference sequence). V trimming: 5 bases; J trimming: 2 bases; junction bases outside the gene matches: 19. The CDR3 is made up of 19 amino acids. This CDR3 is CASSPGELAGSLPTDTQYF. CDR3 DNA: TGTGCCAGCAGCCCCGGGGAGTTAGCGGGTTCTCTCCCCACAGATACGCAGTATTTT.

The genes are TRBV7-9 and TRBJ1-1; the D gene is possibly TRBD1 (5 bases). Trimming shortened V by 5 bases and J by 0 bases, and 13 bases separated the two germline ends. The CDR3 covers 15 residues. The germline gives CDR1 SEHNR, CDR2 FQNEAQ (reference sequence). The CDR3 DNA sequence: TGTGCCAGCAGCCCTGCGACGGGGGTGAACACTGAAGCTTTCTTT. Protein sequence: CASSPATGVNTEAFF.

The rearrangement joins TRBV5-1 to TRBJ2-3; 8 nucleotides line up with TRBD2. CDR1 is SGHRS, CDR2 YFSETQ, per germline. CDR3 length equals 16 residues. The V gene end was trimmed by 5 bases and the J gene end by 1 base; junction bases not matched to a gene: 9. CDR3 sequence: CASRKERGRGTDTQYF. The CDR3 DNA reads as TGCGCCAGCAGAAAAGAGCGGGGGAGGGGCACAGATACGCAGTATTTT.

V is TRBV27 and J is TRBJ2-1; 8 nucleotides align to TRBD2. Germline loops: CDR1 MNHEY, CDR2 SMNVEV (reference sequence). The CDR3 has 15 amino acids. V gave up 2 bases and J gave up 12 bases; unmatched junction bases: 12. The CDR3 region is CASSLGQGLDSLQFF. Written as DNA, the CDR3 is TGTGCCAGCAGTTTAGGGCAGGGACTAGACAGTCTGCAGTTCTTC.

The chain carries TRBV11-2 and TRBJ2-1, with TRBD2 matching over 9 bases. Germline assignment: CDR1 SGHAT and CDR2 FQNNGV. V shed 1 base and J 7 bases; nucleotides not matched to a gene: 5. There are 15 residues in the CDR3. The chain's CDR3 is CASSLGRAGGNEQFF. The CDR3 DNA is TGTGCCAGCAGCTTAGGTAGGGCGGGGGGGAATGAGCAGTTCTTC. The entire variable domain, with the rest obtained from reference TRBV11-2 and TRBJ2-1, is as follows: EAGVAQSPRYKIIEKRQSVAFWCNPISGHATLYWYQQILGQGPKLLIQFQNNGVVDDSQLPKDRFSAERLKGVDSTLKIQPAKLEDSAVYLCASSLGRAGGNEQFFGPGTRLTVL.

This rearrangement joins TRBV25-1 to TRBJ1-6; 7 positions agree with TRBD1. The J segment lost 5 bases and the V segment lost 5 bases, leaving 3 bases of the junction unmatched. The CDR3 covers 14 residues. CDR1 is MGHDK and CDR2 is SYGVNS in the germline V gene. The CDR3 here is CASSTGVNNSPLHF. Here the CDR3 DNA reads TGTGCCAGCAGTACAGGGGTTAATAATTCACCCCTCCACTTT.

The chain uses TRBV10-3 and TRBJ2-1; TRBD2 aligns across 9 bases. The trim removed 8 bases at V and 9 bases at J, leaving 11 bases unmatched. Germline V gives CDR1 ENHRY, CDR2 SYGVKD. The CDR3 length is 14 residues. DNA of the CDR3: TGTGCCATCTCGACTAGCGGAGTGGGTGGTGAGCAGTTCTTC. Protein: CAISTSGVGGEQFF.

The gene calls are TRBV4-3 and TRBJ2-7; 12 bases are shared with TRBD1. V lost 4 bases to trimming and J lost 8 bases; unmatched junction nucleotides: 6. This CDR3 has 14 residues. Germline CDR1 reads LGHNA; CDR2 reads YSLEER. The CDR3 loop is CASSRTGTGGKQYF. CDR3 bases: TGCGCCAGCAGCCGAACCGGGACAGGGGGCAAGCAGTACTTC.